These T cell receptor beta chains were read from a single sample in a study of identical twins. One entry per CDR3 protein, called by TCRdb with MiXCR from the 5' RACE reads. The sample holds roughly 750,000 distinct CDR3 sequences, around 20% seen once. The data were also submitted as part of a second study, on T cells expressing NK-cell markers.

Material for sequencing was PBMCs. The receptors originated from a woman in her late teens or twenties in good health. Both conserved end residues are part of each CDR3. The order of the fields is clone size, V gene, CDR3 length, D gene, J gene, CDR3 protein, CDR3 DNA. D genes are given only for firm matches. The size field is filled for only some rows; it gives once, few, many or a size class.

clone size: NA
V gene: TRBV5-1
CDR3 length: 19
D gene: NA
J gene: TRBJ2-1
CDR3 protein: CASSFGAHSQREGYNEQFF
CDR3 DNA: TGCGCCAGCAGCTTTGGGGCCCATAGTCAAAGGGAAGGCTACAATGAGCAGTTCTTC

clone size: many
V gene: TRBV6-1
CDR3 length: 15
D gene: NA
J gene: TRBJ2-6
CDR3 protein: CASLPGASGANVLTF
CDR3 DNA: TGTGCCAGCCTCCCAGGGGCCTCTGGGGCCAACGTCCTGACTTTC

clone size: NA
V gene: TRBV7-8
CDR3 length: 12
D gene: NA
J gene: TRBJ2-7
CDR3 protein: CASSLVESEQYF
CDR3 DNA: TGTGCCAGCAGCTTAGTCGAGTCCGAGCAGTACTTC

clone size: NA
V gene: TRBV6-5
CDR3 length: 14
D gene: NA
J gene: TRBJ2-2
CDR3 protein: CASSYRVNTGELFF
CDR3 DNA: TGTGCCAGCAGTTACAGGGTGAACACCGGGGAGCTGTTTTTT

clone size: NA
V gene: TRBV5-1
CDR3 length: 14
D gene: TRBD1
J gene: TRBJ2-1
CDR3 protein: CASSSRQGNNEQFF
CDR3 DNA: TGCGCCAGCAGCTCCCGACAGGGAAACAATGAGCAGTTCTTC

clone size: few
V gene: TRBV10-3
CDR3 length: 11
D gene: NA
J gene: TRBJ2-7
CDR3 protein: CAISEANEQYF
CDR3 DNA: TGTGCCATCAGTGAGGCGAATGAGCAGTACTTC

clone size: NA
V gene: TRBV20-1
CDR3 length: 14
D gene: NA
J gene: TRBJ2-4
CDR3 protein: CSAYEGGPKNIQYF
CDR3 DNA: TGCAGTGCTTATGAGGGAGGTCCCAAAAACATTCAGTACTTC

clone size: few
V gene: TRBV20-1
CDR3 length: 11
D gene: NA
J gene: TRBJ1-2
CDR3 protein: CSARSVYGYTF
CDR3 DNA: TGCAGTGCTAGATCTGTATATGGCTACACCTTC

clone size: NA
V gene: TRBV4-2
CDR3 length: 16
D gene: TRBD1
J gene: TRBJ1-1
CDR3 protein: CASSQDRTGGSEEAFF
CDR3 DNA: TGTGCCAGCAGCCAAGATCGGACAGGGGGCTCGGAAGAAGCTTTCTTT

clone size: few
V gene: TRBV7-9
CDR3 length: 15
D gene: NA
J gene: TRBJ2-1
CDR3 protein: CASSLSWGLRNEQFF
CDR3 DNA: TGTGCCAGCAGCTTAAGTTGGGGGCTGAGGAATGAGCAGTTCTTC

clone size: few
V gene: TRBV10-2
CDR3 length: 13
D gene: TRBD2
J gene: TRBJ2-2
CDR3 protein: CASSEGTSTPVFF
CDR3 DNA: TGCGCCAGCAGTGAAGGGACTAGCACCCCGGTGTTTTTT

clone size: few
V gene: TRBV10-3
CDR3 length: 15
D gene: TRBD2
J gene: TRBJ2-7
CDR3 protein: CAIRKVAGGAYEQYF
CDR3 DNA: TGTGCCATCAGAAAAGTAGCGGGGGGGGCCTACGAGCAGTACTTC

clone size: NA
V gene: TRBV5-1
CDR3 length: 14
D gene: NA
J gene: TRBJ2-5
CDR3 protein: CASSLGRDQETQYF
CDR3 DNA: TGCGCCAGCAGCTTGGGGCGGGATCAAGAGACCCAGTACTTC

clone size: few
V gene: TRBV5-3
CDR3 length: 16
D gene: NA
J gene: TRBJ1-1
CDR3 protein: CASKAPVRGALTEAFF
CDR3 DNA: TGTGCCAGTAAAGCCCCCGTACGTGGGGCTTTAACTGAAGCTTTCTTT

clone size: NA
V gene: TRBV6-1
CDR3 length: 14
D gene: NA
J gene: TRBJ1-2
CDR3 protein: CATRTSQGNYGYTF
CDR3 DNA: TGTGCCACACGTACTTCACAGGGAAACTATGGCTACACCTTC

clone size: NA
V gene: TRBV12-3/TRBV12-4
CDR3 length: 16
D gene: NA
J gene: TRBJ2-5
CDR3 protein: CASTLGWGTNPETQYF
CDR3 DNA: TGTGCCAGCACCTTAGGCTGGGGTACTAACCCGGAGACCCAGTACTTC

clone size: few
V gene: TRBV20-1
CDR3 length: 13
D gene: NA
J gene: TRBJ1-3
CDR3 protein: CSAMGRSGNTIYF
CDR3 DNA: TGCAGTGCTATGGGACGGAGCGGAAACACCATATATTTT

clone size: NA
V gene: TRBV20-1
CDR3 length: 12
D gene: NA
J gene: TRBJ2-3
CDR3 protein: CSARTNTDTQYF
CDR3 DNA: TGCAGTGCTAGGACTAACACAGATACGCAGTATTTT

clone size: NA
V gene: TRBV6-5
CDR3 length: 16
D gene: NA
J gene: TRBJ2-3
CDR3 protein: CASSSQGGAETDTQYF
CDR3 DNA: TGTGCCAGCAGTTCCCAGGGCGGGGCGGAAACAGATACGCAGTATTTT